Sequencing of this TCR beta chain was carried out in a study of blood T cell repertoires in COVID-19. Study background: The United States, Italy and Spain were the sources of the acute and convalescent COVID-19 samples. T cells, B-cell-depleted T cells, or PBMCs supplied cDNA or gDNA.

Trimming pared 4 bases from V and 5 bases from J, leaving 5 bases between. CDR1 is LGHDT and CDR2 is YNNKEL in the germline V gene (reference sequence). The length of the CDR3 is 11 residues. Under the authors' procedure: Using reference gene primer amplification, nucleated cell counts were estimated. Only in-frame clones appear in the TCRdb table, and some are missing; sequencing was by immunoSEQ multiplex PCR. V and J calls plus clone size are reproduced from that table; the DNA served to infer D and trimming. This sample has about 59,000 clones; around four fifths occur once, and the top ten carry approximately 15%.

The sequencing sample was made of peripheral blood. The J gene is TRBJ1-1, the V gene TRBV3-1 (or the pseudogene TRBV3-2); D uncertain. This clonotype was sampled from a woman in her 70s with acute or convalescent COVID-19. The CDR3 region is CASSLRTEAFF. The CDR3, as DNA: TGTGCCAGCAGCCTTCGGACTGAAGCTTTCTTT.